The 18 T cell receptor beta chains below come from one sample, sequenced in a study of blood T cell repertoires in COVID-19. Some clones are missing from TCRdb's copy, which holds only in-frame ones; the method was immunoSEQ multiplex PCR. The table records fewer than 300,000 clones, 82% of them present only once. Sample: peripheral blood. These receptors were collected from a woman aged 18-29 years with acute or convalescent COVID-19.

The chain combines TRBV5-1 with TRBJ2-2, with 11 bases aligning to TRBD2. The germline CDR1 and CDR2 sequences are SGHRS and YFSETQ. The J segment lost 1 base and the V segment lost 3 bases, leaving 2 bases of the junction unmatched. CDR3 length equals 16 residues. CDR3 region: CASSSGTSGNTGELFF. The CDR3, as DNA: TGCGCCAGCAGCTCCGGGACTAGCGGGAACACCGGGGAGCTGTTTTTT.

The chain's CDR3 is CASSSKRDVQETQYF. In nucleotides, the CDR3 is TGTGCCAGCAGTTCCAAGCGGGATGTCCAAGAGACCCAGTACTTC. This chain links TRBV28 with TRBJ2-5; 7 nucleotides match TRBD2. The CDR3 loop spans 15 amino acids. The J segment lost 1 base and the V segment lost 4 bases, leaving 6 bases of the junction unmatched. Per the germline V gene, CDR1 is MDHEN and CDR2 is SYDVKM.

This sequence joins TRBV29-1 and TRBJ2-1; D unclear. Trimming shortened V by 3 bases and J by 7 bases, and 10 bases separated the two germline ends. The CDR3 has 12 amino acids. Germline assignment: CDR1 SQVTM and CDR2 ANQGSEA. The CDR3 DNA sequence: TGCAGCGTTGAGTTGTACGGGAATGAGCAGTTCTTC. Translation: CSVELYGNEQFF.

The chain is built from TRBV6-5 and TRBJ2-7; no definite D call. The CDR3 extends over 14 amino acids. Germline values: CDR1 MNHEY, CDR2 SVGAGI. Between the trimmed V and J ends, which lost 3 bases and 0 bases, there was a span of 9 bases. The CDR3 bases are TGTGCCAGCAGTTATACAAGGAGCTCCTACGAGCAGTACTTC. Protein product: CASSYTRSSYEQYF.

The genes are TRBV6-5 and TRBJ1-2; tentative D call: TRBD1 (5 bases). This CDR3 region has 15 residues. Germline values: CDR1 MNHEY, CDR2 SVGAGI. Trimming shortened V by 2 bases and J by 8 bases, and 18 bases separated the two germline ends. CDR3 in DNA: TGTGCCAGCAGTTACACCTTGGGGGGAGGTGAAGGCTACACCTTC. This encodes CASSYTLGGGEGYTF.

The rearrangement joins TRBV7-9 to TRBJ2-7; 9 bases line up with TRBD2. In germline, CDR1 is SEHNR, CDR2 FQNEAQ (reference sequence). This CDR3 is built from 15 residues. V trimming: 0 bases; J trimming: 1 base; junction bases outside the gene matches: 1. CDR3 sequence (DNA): TGTGCCAGCAGCTTAGCCGGACTAGCGTCCTACGAGCAGTACTTC. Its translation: CASSLAGLASYEQYF.

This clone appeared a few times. The CDR3 loop reads CAWSQAGGNQPQHF. CDR3 nucleotides: TGTGCCTGGAGCCAAGCGGGGGGCAATCAGCCCCAGCATTTT. The rearrangement links TRBV30 to TRBJ1-5; D perhaps matches TRBD1 (5 bases). V gave up 3 bases and J gave up 2 bases, with 11 bases separating them. The CDR3 totals 14 residues. Germline V gene sequence: CDR1 GTSNPN, CDR2 SVGIG (reference sequence).

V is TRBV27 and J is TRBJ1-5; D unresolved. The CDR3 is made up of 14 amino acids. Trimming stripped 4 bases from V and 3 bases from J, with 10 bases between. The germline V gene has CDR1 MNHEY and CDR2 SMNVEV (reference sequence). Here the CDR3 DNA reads TGTGCCAGCAGTTCCCAGGCCCCCAATCAGCCCCAGCATTTT. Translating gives CASSSQAPNQPQHF.

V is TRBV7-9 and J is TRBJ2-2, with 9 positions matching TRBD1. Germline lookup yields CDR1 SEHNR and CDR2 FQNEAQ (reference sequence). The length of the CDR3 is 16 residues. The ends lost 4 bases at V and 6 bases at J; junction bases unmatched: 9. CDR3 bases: TGTGCCAGCAGCTCTATACAGGGGGCTTTCTCCGGGGAGCTGTTTTTT. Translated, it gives CASSSIQGAFSGELFF.

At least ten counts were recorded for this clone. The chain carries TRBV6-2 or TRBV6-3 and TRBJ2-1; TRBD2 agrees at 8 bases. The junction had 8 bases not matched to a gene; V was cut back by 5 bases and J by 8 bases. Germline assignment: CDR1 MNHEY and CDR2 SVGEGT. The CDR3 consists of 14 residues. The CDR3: CASSPGLVGYEQFF. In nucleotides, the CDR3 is TGTGCCAGCAGTCCGGGACTAGTAGGGTATGAGCAGTTCTTC.

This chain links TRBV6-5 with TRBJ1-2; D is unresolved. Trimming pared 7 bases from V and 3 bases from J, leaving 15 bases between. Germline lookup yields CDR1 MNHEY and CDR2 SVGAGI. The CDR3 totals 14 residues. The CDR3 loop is CASTVRGSDYGYTF. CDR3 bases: TGTGCCAGCACCGTCCGGGGTTCTGACTATGGCTACACCTTC.

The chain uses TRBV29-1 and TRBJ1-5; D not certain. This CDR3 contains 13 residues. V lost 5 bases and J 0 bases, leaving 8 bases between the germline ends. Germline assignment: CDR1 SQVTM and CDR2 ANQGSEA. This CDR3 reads CSVQVNSNQPQHF. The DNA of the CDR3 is TGCAGCGTTCAGGTTAATAGCAATCAGCCCCAGCATTTT.

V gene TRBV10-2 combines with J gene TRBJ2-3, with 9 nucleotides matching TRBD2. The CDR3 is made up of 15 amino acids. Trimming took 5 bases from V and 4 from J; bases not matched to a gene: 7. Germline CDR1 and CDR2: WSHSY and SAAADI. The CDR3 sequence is CASSFSGSGSDTQYF. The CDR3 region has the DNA TGCGCCAGCAGTTTTAGCGGGAGTGGTTCAGATACGCAGTATTTT.

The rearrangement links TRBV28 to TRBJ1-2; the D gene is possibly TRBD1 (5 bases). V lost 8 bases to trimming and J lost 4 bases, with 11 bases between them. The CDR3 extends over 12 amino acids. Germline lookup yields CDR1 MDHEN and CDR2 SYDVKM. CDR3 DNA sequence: TGTGCCAGCCATAGCGGGGGCTATGGCTACACCTTC. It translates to CASHSGGYGYTF.

The CDR3 DNA reads as TGTGCCTGGAGTGGGACAGGGGGTAATGAGCAGTTCTTC. Translating gives CAWSGTGGNEQFF. The chain uses TRBV30 and TRBJ2-1, with 10 nucleotides matching TRBD1. This CDR3 is 13 amino acids long. Germline V CDR1 and CDR2: GTSNPN, SVGIG (reference sequence). Trimming took 1 base from V and 7 from J; bases not matched to a gene: 1. The full variable domain, rest sourced from reference TRBV30 and TRBJ2-1, is SQTIHQWPATLVQPVGSPLSLECTVEGTSNPNLYWYRQAAGRGLQLLFYSVGIGQISSEVPQNLSASRPQDRQFILSSKKLLLSDSGFYLCAWSGTGGNEQFFGPGTRLTVL.

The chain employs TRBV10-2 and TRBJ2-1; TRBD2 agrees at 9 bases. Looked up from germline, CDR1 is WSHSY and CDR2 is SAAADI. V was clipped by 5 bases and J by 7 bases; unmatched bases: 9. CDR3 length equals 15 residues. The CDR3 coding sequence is TGCGCCAGCAGTTCGCTTAGCGGGAGTATGAATGAGCAGTTCTTC. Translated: CASSSLSGSMNEQFF.

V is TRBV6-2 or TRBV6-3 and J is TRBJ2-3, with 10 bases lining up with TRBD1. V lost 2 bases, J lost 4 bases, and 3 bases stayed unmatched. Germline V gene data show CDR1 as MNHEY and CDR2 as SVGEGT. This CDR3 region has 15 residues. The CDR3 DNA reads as TGTGCCAGCAGTTACGGACAGGGGGACCCAGATACGCAGTATTTT. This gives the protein CASSYGQGDPDTQYF.

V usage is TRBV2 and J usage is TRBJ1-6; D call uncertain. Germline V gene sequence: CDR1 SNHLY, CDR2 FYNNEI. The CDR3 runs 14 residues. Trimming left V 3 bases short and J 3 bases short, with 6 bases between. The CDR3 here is CASSENSYNSPLHF. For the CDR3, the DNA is TGTGCCAGCAGTGAGAACAGCTATAATTCACCCCTCCACTTT.